These T cell receptor beta chains were read from a single sample in a study of T cells in Graves' hyperthyroidism and ophthalmopathy. Using its own MiXCR run on the multiplex PCR reads, TCRdb lists one record per CDR3 protein. The data hold hundreds of thousands of distinct CDR3 sequences, with about 17% observed a single time. The sequenced sample was blood. The receptor set was obtained from a woman aged 45-59 years with Graves' hyperthyroidism that later progressed to Graves' ophthalmopathy. The conserved cysteine and the conserved F or W are not part of the CDR3 here. Expanded clones get a size class; other rows say once, few or many, or leave the size out.

j_call v_call clone_size cdr3_aa
TRBJ2-3 TRBV5-1 many ASSQGLAGEADTQY
TRBJ1-1 TRBV7-9 NA ASSLRQSRPTEAF
TRBJ2-1 TRBV3-1 NA ASSQVRRISYNEQF
TRBJ1-3 TRBV29-1 NA SVQTGNSGNTIY
TRBJ1-1 TRBV4-1 many ASSPRQGQGTEAF
TRBJ1-1 TRBV7-2 many ASSTGQGLNTEAF
TRBJ1-5 TRBV12-5 few ASGLPPPDQPQH
TRBJ1-1 TRBV19 NA ATDGGRRVDTAEAF
TRBJ1-6 TRBV27 NA ASRLRDREYNSPLH
TRBJ2-7 TRBV18 NA ASSPVRGTTYEQY
TRBJ2-1 TRBV28 NA AILSNNEQF
TRBJ2-7 TRBV13 few ASSFRRGAYEQY
TRBJ1-1 TRBV6-5 few ASSYDRGFGTEAF
TRBJ2-1 TRBV6-1 few ASSSIGQGYYNEQF
TRBJ2-3 TRBV20-1 NA SATLAIDTDYTQY
TRBJ2-3 TRBV3-1 many ASSRQGADTQY
TRBJ2-5 TRBV12-5 NA ASGLRPEQETQY
TRBJ2-4 TRBV9 NA ASSVGGRDHIQY
TRBJ2-4 TRBV2 many ASSSQGRARAKNIQY
TRBJ1-2 TRBV20-1 NA SARGPGGIYGYT
TRBJ1-1 TRBV10-3 NA AIRLDRGGTEAF
TRBJ1-5 TRBV5-5 once ASSGAGGSRWQPQH
TRBJ2-7 TRBV20-1 many SATGTGSTYEQY
TRBJ1-1 TRBV20-1 few SARGMGPSNTEAF
TRBJ2-2 TRBV27 few ATLDRVTGELF
TRBJ1-1 TRBV6-2/TRBV6-3 NA ASSYSVGEAF
TRBJ2-3 TRBV15 NA ATSSSSTDTQY
TRBJ1-1 TRBV2 many ASSETRGNTEAF
TRBJ1-4 TRBV19 few ASSSDRANEKLF
TRBJ2-5 TRBV7-3 NA ASSRTSGGEIQY
TRBJ1-3 TRBV18 few ASSPPLDSGNTIY
TRBJ2-5 TRBV5-1 few ASSPGQGVKTQY
TRBJ1-1 TRBV29-1 NA SVDMAGGDEAF
TRBJ1-2 TRBV5-6 NA ASSLGATINYGYT
TRBJ2-2 TRBV2 many ASNQNTGELF
TRBJ1-4 TRBV7-9 few ASEANEKLF
TRBJ1-5 TRBV27 few ASRDRGLRNQPQH
TRBJ1-1 TRBV28 many ASEFRAVNPMNTEAF
TRBJ2-5 TRBV11-2 many ASSRGTVGEETQY
TRBJ2-7 TRBV10-2 NA ASSELTAYEQY